A single sample gave rise to the 31 T cell receptor beta chains below, sequenced in a study of shared clonotypes between healthy human individuals. The repertoire was sequenced with immunoSEQ multiplex PCR; TCRdb's copy has only in-frame clones and lacks some. Here the sample spans more than 550,000 clones, around 77% being singletons. Sequenced: memory CD4+ T cells sorted from blood. The subset is: CD45RA-negative fraction. The receptors here all came from a woman aged 30 to 39 in good health.

The chain carries TRBV5-4 and TRBJ1-2; 7 nucleotides agree with TRBD1. This CDR3 is 15 amino acids long. CDR1 SGHNT and CDR2 YYREEE come from the germline V gene (reference sequence). V was pared by 2 bases and J by 3 bases, with 7 bases of the junction left unmatched. DNA for the CDR3: TGTGCCAGCAGCTTAATGTTAGGGACAGACTATGGCTACACCTTC. This codes for CASSLMLGTDYGYTF.

This clone occurred a few times. This sequence joins TRBV7-2 and TRBJ1-5, with no clear D. The CDR3 sequence is 12 residues long. Germline values: CDR1 SGHTA, CDR2 FQGNSA. V dropped 1 base and J dropped 7 bases, with 5 bases sitting between them. Written as DNA, the CDR3 is TGTGCCAGCAGCTTAGATTGGCAGCCCCAGCATTTT. This codes for CASSLDWQPQHF.

In its sample, this clone was seen once. The chain couples TRBV27 to TRBJ2-7, with a tentative D call TRBD2 (6 bases). The V and J ends lost 3 bases and 6 bases respectively, with 15 bases between them. Germline CDR1 is MNHEY and CDR2 is SMNVEV (reference sequence). This CDR3 is 14 amino acids long. The CDR3 DNA follows: TGTGCCAGCAGTTTGGGGTCCTCGGGGGTCGAGCAGTACTTC. Residues: CASSLGSSGVEQYF.

J is TRBJ1-2 and V is TRBV7-2; weak D call: TRBD1 (6 bases). Deletions cut 5 bases from V and 4 bases from J, with 17 bases between. The CDR3 spans 15 residues. The germline gives CDR1 SGHTA, CDR2 FQGNSA. CDR3 DNA sequence: TGTGCCAGCAGCGCCCAGGCAGGGGTACGCTATGGCTACACCTTC. Translation: CASSAQAGVRYGYTF.

Many counts were recorded for this clone. This chain joins TRBV11-2 and TRBJ2-1; 11 bases line up with TRBD2. The CDR3 sequence is 17 residues long. Trimming took 4 bases from V and 8 from J; bases not matched to a gene: 13. CDR1 and CDR2 (germline): SGHAT, FQNNGV. As DNA, the CDR3 is TGTGCCAGCAGCTCAACCCCCACTAGCGGGAGAGGCGATGAGCAGTTCTTC. It yields the protein CASSSTPTSGRGDEQFF.

The V and J genes are TRBV4-1 and TRBJ2-1, with D unresolved. The length of the CDR3 is 12 residues. Trimming took 1 base from V and 9 from J, leaving 7 bases between them. Germline V gene sequence: CDR1 MGHRA, CDR2 YSYEKL. The DNA of the CDR3 is TGCGCCAGCAGCCAAGTAATTAGTGAGCAGTTCTTC. Amino acids: CASSQVISEQFF.

This clone was recorded only once. The J gene is TRBJ2-7, the V gene TRBV5-1; TRBD1 aligns across 7 bases. Germline CDR1 SGHRS, CDR2 YFSETQ. The CDR3 length is 16 residues. J gave up 1 base and V 4 bases, and 11 bases lay outside the gene matches. The CDR3 sequence: CASSGMDRFKSYEQYF. The CDR3 DNA reads as TGCGCCAGCAGCGGGATGGACAGGTTCAAATCCTACGAGCAGTACTTC.

This clone was counted only a few times. The chain combines TRBV5-1 with TRBJ2-7; no reliable D call. With 1 base removed from V and 6 bases from J, the gap between germline ends came to 8 bases. The CDR3 contains 12 residues. Looked up from germline, CDR1 is SGHRS and CDR2 is YFSETQ. CDR3 sequence (DNA): TGCGCCAGCAGCTTGTATCTGGGCGAGCAGTACTTC. Translating it yields CASSLYLGEQYF.

The table lists this clone with a count of one. V and J are TRBV7-9 and TRBJ2-3; a weak D match, TRBD2 (5 bases). The germline V gene has CDR1 SEHNR and CDR2 FQNEAQ (reference sequence). Deletions cut 0 bases from V and 3 bases from J, with 10 bases between. The CDR3 totals 15 residues. The CDR3 spells CASSLAGVRTDTQYF. For the CDR3, the DNA is TGTGCCAGCAGCTTAGCGGGAGTTAGGACAGATACGCAGTATTTT.

The gene calls are TRBV27 and TRBJ2-5; 7 bases agree with TRBD1. There are 13 residues in the CDR3. V shed 6 bases and J 5 bases; nucleotides not matched to a gene: 6. Germline CDR1 MNHEY, CDR2 SMNVEV (reference sequence). CDR3 region: CASSRQGRETQYF. The CDR3 DNA is TGTGCCAGCAGCAGACAGGGTCGGGAGACCCAGTACTTC.

A remark on this clone: Other DNA sequences in the sample encode the same CDR3. The chain carries TRBV2 and TRBJ1-3; 7 bases map to TRBD1. Trimming cost V 2 bases and J 4 bases; bases outside gene matches: 2. The CDR3 consists of 14 residues. CDR1 is SNHLY, CDR2 FYNNEI, per germline. The CDR3 sequence: CASSENRGGNTIYF. DNA for the CDR3: TGTGCCAGCAGTGAAAACAGGGGAGGAAACACCATATATTTT.

The chain links TRBV7-9 to TRBJ2-7; D call uncertain. Germline assignment: CDR1 SEHNR and CDR2 FQNEAQ (reference sequence). The CDR3 has 13 residues. Trimming shortened V by 4 bases and J by 3 bases, and 10 bases separated the two germline ends. The DNA of the CDR3 is TGTGCCAGCAGCTCTACCGAGAGCTACGAGCAGTACTTC. Translated: CASSSTESYEQYF.

The chain uses TRBV7-9 and TRBJ2-5; weak D call: TRBD1 (5 bases). The CDR3 runs to 14 residues. With 5 bases removed from V and 1 base from J, the gap between germline ends came to 11 bases. Per germline, CDR1 SEHNR and CDR2 FQNEAQ (reference sequence). CDR3: CASSTQTVQETQYF. The CDR3 region has the DNA TGTGCCAGCAGCACCCAGACAGTCCAAGAGACCCAGTACTTC.

The V and J genes are TRBV5-1 and TRBJ2-7, with TRBD1 as a possible D gene (5 bases). This CDR3 has 14 residues. From germline, CDR1 is SGHRS and CDR2 YFSETQ. V was clipped by 5 bases and J by 0 bases, with 12 bases between them. The CDR3: CASRLLDTSYEQYF. CDR3 bases: TGCGCCAGCAGACTTCTGGACACCTCCTACGAGCAGTACTTC.

J is TRBJ2-7 and V is TRBV28; D perhaps matches TRBD2 (7 bases). The germline gives CDR1 MDHEN, CDR2 SYDVKM. The CDR3 has 17 residues. The V end was cut by 2 bases, the J end by 0 bases, with 17 bases between. CDR3 bases: TGTGCCAGCAGTTTAAACTTTGGGGGGGGCCACTCCTACGAGCAGTACTTC. It translates to CASSLNFGGGHSYEQYF.

The CDR3 loop reads CASSLRGGSTYEQYF. CDR3 in DNA: TGCGCCAGCAGCCTGCGGGGCGGGAGTACTTACGAGCAGTACTTC. The rearrangement joins TRBV5-1 to TRBJ2-7; 7 positions agree with TRBD2. V was clipped by 4 bases and J by 4 bases; unmatched bases: 11. The CDR3 runs 15 residues. Germline CDR1 reads SGHRS; CDR2 reads YFSETQ.

The CDR3 DNA is TGTGCCAGCAGGACCGGGACAGGGTACAATGAGCAGTTCTTC. The encoded protein is CASRTGTGYNEQFF. This rearrangement joins TRBV6-6 to TRBJ2-1, with 9 bases lining up with TRBD1. J lost 4 bases, V lost 6 bases, and 4 bases had no gene match. The CDR3 extends over 14 amino acids. The germline CDR1 and CDR2 sequences are MNHNY and SVGAGI (reference sequence).

This chain links TRBV5-4 with TRBJ2-7; 9 bases line up with TRBD1. The ends lost 5 bases at V and 2 bases at J; junction bases unmatched: 5. The CDR3 length is 14 residues. Germline CDR1 SGHNT, CDR2 YYREEE (reference sequence). The CDR3 loop is CASRPDRGAYEQYF. The CDR3 DNA follows: TGTGCCAGCAGACCAGACAGGGGGGCCTACGAGCAGTACTTC.

Comment on this clone: Given a much more abundant clone one base away, this may be a read error. The same CDR3 arises from other DNA sequences in this sample as well. This sequence joins TRBV19 and TRBJ1-1; D remains unclear. The CDR3 sequence is 14 residues long. Germline loops: CDR1 LNHDA, CDR2 SQIVND (reference sequence). Deletions cut 0 bases from V and 0 bases from J, with 5 bases between. The CDR3 protein is CASSIEGMNTEAFF. The CDR3 bases are TGTGCCAGTAGTATAGAGGGGATGAACACTGAAGCTTTCTTT.

The rearrangement joins TRBV29-1 to TRBJ2-2, with 7 bases matching TRBD2. J gave up 5 bases and V 6 bases, and 15 bases lay outside the gene matches. This CDR3 contains 16 residues. CDR1 is SQVTM and CDR2 is ANQGSEA in the germline V gene. In nucleotides, the CDR3 is TGCAGCGTATCCCACCGTGGGGGGGAAGGAACCGGGGAGCTGTTTTTT. Protein: CSVSHRGGEGTGELFF.

This chain joins TRBV4-1 and TRBJ1-5; D is possibly TRBD1 (6 bases). CDR3 size: 16 residues. CDR1 is MGHRA, CDR2 YSYEKL, per germline. Trimming pared 1 base from V and 5 bases from J, leaving 15 bases between. The CDR3 DNA sequence: TGCGCCAGCAGCCAAGGCCAAAACAGGGACCATCAGCCCCAGCATTTT. This codes for CASSQGQNRDHQPQHF.

This clone was recorded once. This CDR3 reads CASMETGQANNEQFF. In DNA form, the CDR3 reads TGTGCCAGCATGGAGACGGGACAGGCCAACAATGAGCAGTTCTTC. The rearrangement links TRBV19 to TRBJ2-1, with TRBD1 identical over 8 bases. The CDR3 contains 15 residues. Losses at the gene ends were 9 bases for V and 5 bases for J; bases not matched to a gene: 12. Germline loops: CDR1 LNHDA, CDR2 SQIVND (reference sequence).

The chain has TRBV2 and TRBJ1-5, with a tentative D call TRBD1 (6 bases). Germline values: CDR1 SNHLY, CDR2 FYNNEI. This CDR3 region has 16 residues. The V and J ends lost 6 bases and 0 bases respectively, with 15 bases between them. CDR3 sequence: CASRGGRAGSNQPQHF. The CDR3 DNA reads as TGTGCCAGCAGGGGGGGCAGGGCCGGTAGCAATCAGCCCCAGCATTTT.

This chain connects TRBV5-1 to TRBJ1-1; D call uncertain. V lost 5 bases and J lost 1, with 9 bases in between. Germline-derived CDR1 and CDR2 are SGHRS and YFSETQ. The CDR3 is 13 amino acids. CDR3 loop: CASSSTRNTEAFF. The DNA for the CDR3 is TGCGCCAGCAGTTCTACTAGGAACACTGAAGCTTTCTTT.

This clone appeared once. This chain joins TRBV2 and TRBJ2-3; no reliable D call. Germline lookup yields CDR1 SNHLY and CDR2 FYNNEI. V lost 2 bases, J lost 1 base, and 13 bases lay in between. CDR3 length: 16 residues. The CDR3 nucleotides read TGTGCCAGCAGTGAAATGGCGGTGGTAGGCACAGATACGCAGTATTTT. The encoded protein is CASSEMAVVGTDTQYF.

The chain links TRBV19 to TRBJ1-4; 9 bases agree with TRBD1. CDR1 is LNHDA and CDR2 is SQIVND in the germline V gene (reference sequence). The CDR3 loop spans 18 amino acids. V gave up 6 bases and J gave up 6 bases; unmatched junction bases: 17. This CDR3 is CASRRADRGTGEDEKLFF. CDR3 bases: TGTGCCAGTAGGAGGGCGGACAGGGGAACCGGTGAGGATGAAAAACTGTTTTTT.

Of note for this clone: In the same sample, other DNA sequences code for this CDR3. The chain couples TRBV2 to TRBJ1-5, with D uncertain. CDR3 length: 13 residues. Germline V gene lookup returns CDR1 SNHLY and CDR2 FYNNEI. The V end lost 2 bases, the J end lost 5 bases, and 7 bases lay between the germline ends. The CDR3 loop reads CASSETGDQPQHF. CDR3 nucleotide sequence: TGTGCCAGCAGTGAAACCGGGGATCAGCCCCAGCATTTT.

The chain uses TRBV13 and TRBJ1-4, with a weak D call TRBD1 (6 bases). The CDR3 has 16 residues. V lost 2 bases and J 5 bases, leaving 15 bases between the germline ends. Per germline, CDR1 PRHDT and CDR2 FYEKMQ (reference sequence). For the CDR3, the DNA is TGTGCCAGCAGCTTATTAACTAACAGGGCGAATGAAAAACTGTTTTTT. Its protein product is CASSLLTNRANEKLFF.

This clone was detected once. The chain is built from TRBV28 and TRBJ1-6; a possible D gene is TRBD1 (5 bases). The V end was cut by 10 bases, the J end by 7 bases, with 17 bases between. In germline, CDR1 is MDHEN, CDR2 SYDVKM. The CDR3 contains 14 residues. CDR3 loop: CAITEGQENSPLHF. For the CDR3, the DNA is TGTGCCATCACGGAGGGGCAGGAAAATTCACCCCTCCACTTT.

V is TRBV18 and J is TRBJ2-3; the match to TRBD1 covers 7 bases. This CDR3 region has 16 residues. After removal of 3 bases from V and 3 bases from J, the junction contained 9 bases not matched to a gene. Germline V lookup: CDR1 KGHSH, CDR2 LQKENI. CDR3 sequence reads: CASSPDRVGLTDTQYF. The CDR3 coding sequence is TGTGCCAGCTCACCCGACAGGGTGGGATTGACAGATACGCAGTATTTT.

Here the CDR3 reads CASSSWWRASSYEQYF. The CDR3 DNA sequence: TGCGCCAGCAGCTCGTGGTGGCGGGCCAGCTCCTACGAGCAGTACTTC. The chain employs TRBV5-1 and TRBJ2-7, with a weak D call TRBD2 (5 bases). This CDR3 contains 16 residues. Germline loops: CDR1 SGHRS, CDR2 YFSETQ. Trimming took off 3 bases at V and 0 bases at J, with 16 bases between the two ends.